The subject of this entry is one T cell receptor beta chain. The antigen remains undetermined. A much larger clone differs by one base, so this may be a read error. TCRdb re-analysed the PCR reads in MiXCR, keeping a single row per CDR3 protein. This repertoire shows around 460,000 distinct CDR3 sequences, around 23% found once; its top ten account for under 0.85%. This record belongs to a study of molecular identifiers for immune sequencing clone quantification. Study findings and constraints: One cell's worth of spiked Jurkat TCR RNA was reportedly detectable among 970,000 or so naive cells.

CDR3 length: 15 residues. Between the trimmed V and J ends, which lost 0 bases and 4 bases, there was a span of 12 bases. CDR1 MNHEY and CDR2 SVGAGI come from the germline V gene. The sequence derives from a human donor in good health. Some libraries in this study had Jurkat cell RNA spiked in. Input material: naive CD8+ T cells from blood, with Jurkat cell RNA spiked in. Stated subset: FACS-sorted CD8+CD4-CCR7+CD45RA+ naive T cells. The V call is TRBV6-5, the J call TRBJ1-1; unclear D gene. CDR3 nucleotides: TGTGCCAGCAGTTACTCGAGGCGGGGATTCACTGAAGCTTTCTTT. Protein: CASSYSRRGFTEAFF.